A single sample is the source of the 7 T cell receptor beta chains below, sequenced in a study of CD8+ T cells in alopecia areata. Sequencing used cDNA as its template, made by extracting RNA and reverse transcribing it. Sequencing used immunoSEQ multiplex PCR; TCRdb keeps in-frame clones, though not all of them. The sample holds 150,000 to 200,000 clones, roughly 50% seen once. The sequenced material came from CD4+ T cells sorted from blood. These receptors were obtained from a human donor in good health.

The V and J genes are TRBV27 and TRBJ2-4; the D is unclear. CDR1 and CDR2 (germline): MNHEY, SMNVEV (reference sequence). This CDR3 is built from 15 residues. V was shortened by 3 bases and J by 3 bases, with 12 bases between the two germline ends. The CDR3 nucleotides read TGTGCCAGCAGTTTGGATTGGGGTAGCAAAAACATTCAGTACTTC. Protein sequence: CASSLDWGSKNIQYF.

With respect to this clone: One end of the junction varies from germline; a read error may be responsible. The genes are TRBV6-5 and TRBJ1-2; no reliable D call. The CDR3 runs to 13 residues. In germline, CDR1 is MNHEY, CDR2 SVGAGI. CDR3 nucleotides: TGTGCCAGCAGGGAAGCCGAACCGAAGAGTTGGTTTTTC. Protein: CASREAEPKSWFF.

The rearrangement joins TRBV28 to TRBJ1-2; D is unclear. V gave up 2 bases and J gave up 5 bases, with 6 bases separating them. This CDR3 has 12 residues. Germline loops: CDR1 MDHEN, CDR2 SYDVKM. CDR3 loop: CASSLIGYGYTF. The CDR3, as DNA: TGTGCCAGCAGTTTAATCGGTTATGGCTACACCTTC.

This chain uses TRBV19 with TRBJ2-7; 10 nucleotides line up with TRBD1. This CDR3 comprises 14 residues. V lost 4 bases and J lost 3; bases outside the gene matches: 3. Per the germline V gene, CDR1 is LNHDA and CDR2 is SQIVND (reference sequence). The CDR3, as DNA: TGTGCCAGTAGTAGACAGGGGGCCAGCTACGAGCAGTACTTC. Translating it yields CASSRQGASYEQYF. The full variable domain, rest sourced from reference TRBV19 and TRBJ2-7, is DGGITQSPKYLFRKEGQNVTLSCEQNLNHDAMYWYRQDPGQGLRLIYYSQIVNDFQKGDIAEGYSVSREKKESFPLTVTSAQKNPTAFYLCASSRQGASYEQYFGPGTRLTVT.

The J gene is TRBJ1-1, the V gene TRBV7-3; no clear D gene. The germline V and J ends were trimmed by 5 bases and 4 bases, with 11 bases remaining between them. The V gene's germline CDR1 is SGHTA and CDR2 FQGTGA. This CDR3 contains 13 residues. This CDR3 reads CASSATWGTEAFF. For the CDR3, the DNA is TGTGCCAGCAGCGCCACATGGGGCACTGAAGCTTTCTTT.

The chain combines TRBV5-1 with TRBJ2-2; 10 nucleotides align to TRBD2. V was pared by 4 bases and J by 0 bases, with 3 bases of the junction left unmatched. This CDR3 has 16 amino acids. Germline CDR1 and CDR2: SGHRS and YFSETQ. The CDR3 here is CASSAGLASNTGELFF. The CDR3 DNA reads as TGCGCCAGCAGCGCGGGACTAGCGTCGAACACCGGGGAGCTGTTTTTT.

This rearrangement joins TRBV23-1 to TRBJ1-2, with a tentative D call TRBD1 (5 bases). TRBV23-1 carries the ORF label, with uncertain function. V lost 6 bases and J 8 bases, leaving 16 bases between the germline ends. The CDR3 sequence is 13 residues long. CDR3 in amino acids: CASSLTGPLGYTF. The CDR3, as DNA: TGCGCCAGCAGCCTAACAGGACCCTTGGGCTACACCTTC.